This T cell receptor beta chain was sequenced for a study of blood T cell repertoires in COVID-19. Across the whole study: PBMCs, B-cell-depleted T cells, or T cells were the source of the cDNA or gDNA that made up the material.

V was pared by 3 bases and J by 4 bases, with 7 bases of the junction left unmatched. Germline CDR1 reads DFQATT; CDR2 reads SNEGSKA (reference sequence). The CDR3 loop spans 15 amino acids. Per the original methods: Quantification of nucleated cells was approximated via reference gene primer amplification. Sequencing used immunoSEQ multiplex PCR; TCRdb keeps in-frame clones, though not all of them. The DNA gave D and trimming, while V, J and clone size come from that table. The table records more than 350,000 clones, approximately 91% of them present only once. The sample consisted of PBMCs or T cells enriched from blood (not recorded which). The origin of this receptor is a woman younger than 35 who had been exposed to COVID-19. This chain uses TRBV20-1 with TRBJ2-5; 11 bases align to TRBD2. The CDR3 loop is CSASSSGGGSETQYF. The CDR3 DNA is TGCAGTGCTAGTAGTAGCGGGGGGGGATCAGAGACCCAGTACTTC.